The 18 T cell receptor beta chains below all came from one sample that was sequenced in a study of blood T cells in healthy people across ages. It was with a sample-barcoded 5' primer and a J-beta primer mix that a second PCR of roughly 7 to 12 cycles was run. TCRdb itself ran the 5' RACE reads through MiXCR, one entry per CDR3 protein. The sample contains about 640,000 distinct CDR3 sequences, 25% to 30% of which appear only once. Sequencing input: blood. The receptors originated from an elderly woman in good health.

This clonotype was seen a single time. The chain joins TRBV7-3 to TRBJ2-3, with D tentatively TRBD1 (6 bases). In germline, CDR1 is SGHTA, CDR2 FQGTGA. The CDR3 spans 16 residues. V shed 5 bases and J shed 1 base, with 16 bases lying between them. The CDR3 sequence is CASSMGHPGGTDTQYF. Written as DNA, the CDR3 is TGTGCCAGCAGCATGGGACACCCCGGAGGCACAGATACGCAGTATTTT.

This clonotype was counted only a few times. The V call is TRBV18, the J call TRBJ2-1; possibly TRBD2 for D (6 bases). Germline V gene lookup returns CDR1 KGHSH and CDR2 LQKENI. V gave up 4 bases and J gave up 8 bases, with 15 bases separating them. The CDR3 runs 14 residues. CDR3 region: CASSRGLGVDEQFF. The CDR3 coding sequence is TGTGCCAGCTCACGGGGACTTGGGGTCGATGAGCAGTTCTTC.

This clonotype has at least ten counts. Its ends do not fully match the called genes, so a read error is possible. The genes are TRBV11-1 and TRBJ2-7; D not resolved. The CDR3 totals 14 residues. CDR1 and CDR2 from the germline V gene are SGHAT and FQDESV (reference sequence). The CDR3 region is CASSLSYGAYEQYF. The DNA of the CDR3 is TGTGCCAGCAGCTTATCCTACGGAGCCTATGAGCAGTACTTC.

As for this clonotype: Being one base from a much bigger clone, this may be a read error. As the CDR3 is not closed by the conserved phenylalanine or tryptophan, this likely results from a read error. The chain couples TRBV30 to TRBJ2-1; 13 bases map to TRBD2. The germline V gene has CDR1 GTSNPN and CDR2 SVGIG (reference sequence). This CDR3 comprises 15 residues. V was clipped by 0 bases and J by 8 bases; unmatched bases: 4. Here the CDR3 reads CAWSVQLAGGYEQFC. In DNA form, the CDR3 reads TGTGCCTGGAGTGTACAACTAGCGGGGGGGTATGAGCAGTTCTGC.

This clonotype was seen many times. V is TRBV10-3 and J is TRBJ1-1, with a possible D match to TRBD1 (5 bases). Per the germline V gene, CDR1 is ENHRY and CDR2 is SYGVKD. The CDR3 loop spans 14 amino acids. The germline V and J ends were trimmed by 7 bases and 3 bases, with 15 bases remaining between them. The CDR3 coding sequence is TGTGCCATCAAAAAACCAGTGGGGGACACTGAAGCTTTCTTT. As protein: CAIKKPVGDTEAFF.

This chain links TRBV18 with TRBJ1-2; D is undetermined. V was shortened by 3 bases and J by 5 bases, with 16 bases between the two germline ends. The CDR3 totals 15 residues. Germline V gives CDR1 KGHSH, CDR2 LQKENI. In DNA form, the CDR3 reads TGTGCCAGCTCACCGTCAGCTCCTATATATTATGGCTACACCTTC. This sequence encodes CASSPSAPIYYGYTF.

The chain employs TRBV20-1 and TRBJ1-5; 9 positions agree with TRBD1. The CDR3 runs 14 residues. From germline, CDR1 is DFQATT and CDR2 SNEGSKA (reference sequence). Germline trimming cut 3 bases from V and 6 bases from J; bases unmatched to any gene: 6. CDR3 sequence reads: CSARPRDRAQPQHF. As DNA, the CDR3 is TGCAGTGCTAGGCCTCGGGACAGGGCTCAGCCCCAGCATTTT.

Details on this clonotype: This clone may be a read error of a much larger clone one base away. The chain recombines TRBV20-1 with TRBJ2-5; no reliable D call. This CDR3 is built from 15 residues. The germline V gene has CDR1 DFQATT and CDR2 SNEGSKA (reference sequence). V lost 7 bases and J lost 4, with 22 bases in between. The CDR3 sequence is CSVRRHGPPGETQYF. The CDR3, as DNA: TGCAGTGTTAGGCGGCATGGCCCTCCGGGAGAGACCCAGTACTTC.

This clonotype was recorded once. The genes are TRBV29-1 and TRBJ2-5; D possibly corresponds to TRBD1 (6 bases). Trimming took off 7 bases at V and 2 bases at J, with 11 bases between the two ends. The CDR3 has 12 residues. In germline, CDR1 is SQVTM, CDR2 ANQGSEA. The CDR3 loop is CSAGGQQETQYF. As DNA, the CDR3 is TGCAGCGCAGGAGGACAGCAAGAGACCCAGTACTTC.

This clonotype was observed at least ten times. This sequence joins TRBV7-2 and TRBJ1-2; possible D gene TRBD1, 6 bases. Trimming removed 5 bases at V and 3 bases at J, with 16 bases between. The CDR3 has 15 amino acids. Germline loops: CDR1 SGHTA, CDR2 FQGNSA. The CDR3, as DNA: TGTGCCAGCAGCATCACGACAGGAGTGGACTATGGCTACACCTTC. The encoded protein is CASSITTGVDYGYTF. Full variable domain (remainder filled in from reference TRBV7-2 and TRBJ1-2): GAGVSQSPSNKVTEKGKDVELRCDPISGHTALYWYRQSLGQGLEFLIYFQGNSAPDKSGLPSDRFSAERTGGSVSTLTIQRTQQEDSAVYLCASSITTGVDYGYTFGSGTRLTVV.

The chain carries TRBV20-1 and TRBJ2-5; the D gene could be TRBD1 or TRBD2 (6 bases each). Germline CDR1 and CDR2: DFQATT and SNEGSKA (reference sequence). The CDR3 sequence is 13 residues long. Trimming stripped 6 bases from V and 5 bases from J, with 16 bases between. The chain's CDR3 is CSALSGGWETQYF. The DNA of the CDR3 is TGCAGTGCCCTCTCCGGGGGCTGGGAGACCCAGTACTTC.

The chain recombines TRBV3-1 with TRBJ1-2; no firm D call. Trimming removed 5 bases at V and 5 bases at J, with 18 bases between. This CDR3 is built from 15 residues. In germline, CDR1 is LGHDT, CDR2 YNNKEL (reference sequence). The CDR3 DNA follows: TGTGCCAGCAGCTCAAGCGCGACTCTTAGGTATGGCTACACCTTC. It translates to CASSSSATLRYGYTF.

The table lists this clonotype with a few counts. The V call is TRBV2, the J call TRBJ1-4; 8 nucleotides match TRBD1. CDR3 length equals 16 residues. The V segment lost 6 bases and the J segment 4 bases; nucleotides outside the gene matches: 10. Looked up from germline, CDR1 is SNHLY and CDR2 is FYNNEI. The CDR3 here is CASSIPLGQDNEKLFF. The CDR3 DNA reads as TGTGCCAGCAGCATCCCATTGGGACAGGATAATGAAAAACTGTTTTTT.

Concerning this clonotype: This sequence may be a read error, since a much larger clone differs from it by one base. The chain couples TRBV5-1 to TRBJ1-2; 7 positions match TRBD1. The V and J ends lost 4 bases and 6 bases, in that order; junction bases with no gene match: 9. The CDR3 spans 14 residues. Per germline, CDR1 SGHRS and CDR2 YFSETQ. CDR3 in amino acids: CASSGGQEWNGYTF. The DNA for the CDR3 is TGCGCCAGCAGCGGCGGACAGGAATGGAATGGCTACACCTTC. The full variable domain, in which reference TRBV5-1 and TRBJ1-2 provide the parts outside the CDR3, is KAGVTQTPRYLIKTRGQQVTLSCSPISGHRSVSWYQQTPGQGLQFLFEYFSETQRNKGNFPGRFSGRQFSNSRSEMNVSTLELGDSALYLCASSGGQEWNGYTFGSGTRLTVV.

This clonotype was seen a handful of times. The CDR3 DNA sequence: TGTGCCAGGCAAACAGGAGAGACGTCCCAAGAGACCCAGTACTTC. Protein: CARQTGETSQETQYF. The V call is TRBV30, the J call TRBJ2-5; possibly TRBD1 for D (5 bases). Germline V lookup: CDR1 GTSNPN, CDR2 SVGIG (reference sequence). The CDR3 is 15 residues long. Trimming took off 8 bases at V and 1 base at J, with 20 bases between the two ends.

The rearrangement joins TRBV28 to TRBJ2-4; perhaps TRBD1 as D (6 bases). Germline V gene sequence: CDR1 MDHEN, CDR2 SYDVKM. The length of the CDR3 is 17 residues. V was clipped by 6 bases and J by 14 bases, with 32 bases between them. DNA for the CDR3: TGTGCCAGCAGAGAAGCAGGGGCAGGGAGTATAATCCGTATCGAGTACTTC. Its protein product is CASREAGAGSIIRIEYF.

Concerning this clonotype itself: This may be a read error: a much more frequent sequence differs by one nucleotide. The chain recombines TRBV3-1 with TRBJ2-5; D might be TRBD1 or TRBD2, each matching 5 bases. Germline V gene sequence: CDR1 LGHDT, CDR2 YNNKEL (reference sequence). This CDR3 comprises 15 residues. V lost 1 base and J 5 bases, leaving 14 bases between the germline ends. CDR3 coding DNA: TGTGCCAGCAGCCAAGTCACCCAGGGCGGGGAGACCCAGTACTTC. This gives the protein CASSQVTQGGETQYF.

Note on this clonotype: One junction end does not reproduce the germline sequence, and a read error may be involved. The DNA of the CDR3 is TGCGCCAGCAGCATGGGACATTCCTCTGGGGCCAACGTCCGGACTTTC. As protein: CASSMGHSSGANVRTF. The rearrangement uses TRBV5-1 and TRBJ2-6, with D possibly TRBD1 on 6 matching bases. CDR3 length: 16 residues. Germline V lookup: CDR1 SGHRS, CDR2 YFSETQ.